These 27 T cell receptor beta chains originate from one sample sequenced in a study of T cell responses to AZD1222 COVID-19 vaccine. Libraries were prepared by immunoSEQ multiplex PCR; TCRdb keeps only in-frame clonotypes and omits some of them. The sample has about 150,000 clones, about 86% seen once. The specimen comprised peripheral blood, sampled on day 0 of MenACWY control vaccination. All receptors derive from an adult in good health.

The V gene is TRBV5-6, the J gene TRBJ2-4; D remains ambiguous. Trimming took 0 bases from V and 3 from J, leaving 4 bases between them. This CDR3 is 13 amino acids long. The germline V gene has CDR1 SGHDT and CDR2 YYEEEE. This CDR3 reads CASSLVGKNIQYF. In DNA, the CDR3 is TGTGCCAGCAGCTTGGTGGGCAAAAACATTCAGTACTTC.

In DNA, the CDR3 is TGTGCCAGCACCCTCGGAGGGGCCGACACTGAAGCTTTCTTT. Protein: CASTLGGADTEAFF. The chain is built from TRBV3-1 (or the pseudogene TRBV3-2) and TRBJ1-1, with D perhaps TRBD1 (5 bases). Trimming removed 7 bases at V and 3 bases at J, with 15 bases between. The CDR3 extends over 14 amino acids. Germline V gene data show CDR1 as LGHDT and CDR2 as YNNKEL (reference sequence).

The gene calls are TRBV5-1 and TRBJ2-1; a weak D match, TRBD2 (5 bases). Trimming left V 3 bases short and J 10 bases short, with 14 bases between. The CDR3 has 13 amino acids. Germline assignment: CDR1 SGHRS and CDR2 YFSETQ. In DNA form, the CDR3 reads TGCGCCAGCAGCTCATTTCTAGCACGGGAGCAGTTCTTC. Translation: CASSSFLAREQFF.

The gene calls are TRBV3-1 (or the pseudogene TRBV3-2) and TRBJ1-1, with 8 bases matching TRBD1. The CDR3 consists of 12 residues. The J segment lost 4 bases and the V segment lost 7 bases, leaving 2 bases of the junction unmatched. Germline V gives CDR1 LGHDT, CDR2 YNNKEL (reference sequence). CDR3 loop: CASNTGGTEAFF. Here the CDR3 DNA reads TGTGCCAGCAACACAGGGGGCACTGAAGCTTTCTTT.

The table lists this clone with a count of one. The rearrangement links TRBV19 to TRBJ2-3; 8 bases agree with TRBD2. This CDR3 spans 15 amino acids. Germline CDR1 LNHDA, CDR2 SQIVND (reference sequence). Trimming took 1 base from V and 2 from J; bases not matched to a gene: 2. The CDR3 DNA follows: TGTGCCAGTAGTATAGCCGGGGGGGACACAGATACGCAGTATTTT. It specifies CASSIAGGDTDTQYF.

The rearrangement uses TRBV5-1 and TRBJ1-3, with 10 bases fitting TRBD1. V was clipped by 4 bases and J by 4 bases; unmatched bases: 5. The CDR3 is 15 amino acids. The germline gives CDR1 SGHRS, CDR2 YFSETQ. CDR3 residues: CASSRDRGSGNTIYF. CDR3 coding DNA: TGCGCCAGCAGCCGGGACAGGGGATCAGGAAACACCATATATTTT. Full variable domain (missing parts from reference TRBV5-1 and TRBJ1-3): KAGVTQTPRYLIKTRGQQVTLSCSPISGHRSVSWYQQTPGQGLQFLFEYFSETQRNKGNFPGRFSGRQFSNSRSEMNVSTLELGDSALYLCASSRDRGSGNTIYFGEGSWLTVV.

The rearrangement links TRBV27 to TRBJ2-7, with a weak D call TRBD2 (5 bases). CDR1 and CDR2 from the germline V gene are MNHEY and SMNVEV (reference sequence). The CDR3 is 13 amino acids. The V gene lost 5 bases and the J gene lost 0 bases, with 8 bases spanning the gap. CDR3 in amino acids: CASSRAGSYEQYV. CDR3 nucleotide sequence: TGTGCCAGCAGTCGCGCGGGCTCCTACGAGCAGTACGTC.

J is TRBJ1-4 and V is TRBV7-2; 10 bases align to TRBD1. Germline V gene lookup returns CDR1 SGHTA and CDR2 FQGNSA. Trimming at V came to 4 bases and at J to 2 bases, leaving 7 bases not matched to a gene. CDR3 length: 17 residues. This chain's CDR3 is CASSYFRQGATNEKLFF. The CDR3, as DNA: TGTGCCAGCAGCTACTTCAGACAGGGGGCGACTAATGAAAAACTGTTTTTT.

The sample holds a few counts of this clone. The gene calls are TRBV2 and TRBJ1-3, with a tentative D call TRBD1 (6 bases). Germline V gene sequence: CDR1 SNHLY, CDR2 FYNNEI. With 0 bases removed from V and 0 bases from J, the gap between germline ends came to 9 bases. This CDR3 region has 16 residues. The CDR3, as DNA: TGTGCCAGCAGTGAAGCGACAGGAGTCTCTGGAAACACCATATATTTT. It encodes CASSEATGVSGNTIYF.

The V call is TRBV5-8, the J call TRBJ2-1; D is ambiguous. CDR3 size: 14 residues. Trimming removed 3 bases at V and 5 bases at J, with 12 bases between. Germline lookup yields CDR1 SGHTS and CDR2 YDEGEE. Written as DNA, the CDR3 is TGTGCCAGCAGCTATAGGACGGGTGACAATGAGCAGTTCTTC. Its protein product is CASSYRTGDNEQFF.

The chain is built from TRBV6-5 and TRBJ1-1; D remains ambiguous. The CDR3 has 13 residues. Germline V CDR1 and CDR2: MNHEY, SVGAGI. V lost 6 bases and J lost 6, with 14 bases in between. CDR3 DNA: TGTGCCAGCAGCCGCGCGGGGAGGCCTGAAGCTTTCTTT. Its protein product is CASSRAGRPEAFF.

V gene TRBV15 combines with J gene TRBJ2-5, with a weak D call TRBD1 (6 bases). The CDR3 has 18 amino acids. Trimming stripped 3 bases from V and 2 bases from J, with 22 bases between. CDR1 and CDR2 from the germline V gene are LNHNV and YYDKDF (reference sequence). The CDR3 sequence is CATSRGVSTGHLQETQYF. The DNA for the CDR3 is TGTGCCACCAGCAGGGGGGTTTCGACAGGCCACCTTCAAGAGACCCAGTACTTC.

V is TRBV12-3 or TRBV12-4 and J is TRBJ1-2, with D possibly being TRBD1 (5 bases). CDR3 length equals 13 residues. The V gene lost 9 bases and the J gene lost 3 bases, with 14 bases spanning the gap. Here the CDR3 DNA reads TGTGCCAGTGGGGCGTGGGACGACTATGGCTACACCTTC. Translation gives CASGAWDDYGYTF.

V usage is TRBV6-5 and J usage is TRBJ2-1, with TRBD2 matching 7 bases. With 10 bases clipped from V and 8 bases from J, the junction kept 11 bases outside the gene matches. Per the germline V gene, CDR1 is MNHEY and CDR2 is SVGAGI. The CDR3 contains 13 residues. The CDR3 spells CATRTRPSHEQFF. For the CDR3, the DNA is TGTGCCACCCGGACTAGGCCGAGTCATGAGCAGTTCTTC.

The chain carries TRBV30 and TRBJ1-2; 10 nucleotides match TRBD1. This CDR3 is built from 13 residues. V lost 7 bases to trimming and J lost 5 bases; unmatched junction nucleotides: 7. Germline V CDR1 and CDR2: GTSNPN, SVGIG (reference sequence). DNA of the CDR3: TGTGCCTCGTCCGGGACAGGGGCTTATGGCTACACCTTC. Protein product: CASSGTGAYGYTF.

The chain is built from TRBV27 and TRBJ2-7, with D uncertain. The germline V gene has CDR1 MNHEY and CDR2 SMNVEV (reference sequence). The CDR3 spans 13 residues. The V gene lost 5 bases and the J gene lost 2 bases, with 10 bases spanning the gap. The CDR3 here is CASSPGRTYEQYF. The DNA of the CDR3 is TGTGCCAGCAGTCCCGGACGGACCTACGAGCAGTACTTC.

The rearrangement links TRBV29-1 to TRBJ1-1; D not certain. V dropped 4 bases and J dropped 0 bases, with 18 bases sitting between them. The CDR3 spans 16 residues. CDR1 SQVTM and CDR2 ANQGSEA come from the germline V gene. The CDR3 nucleotides are TGCAGCGTTGGAGACTCACTAGGACGACTGAACACTGAAGCTTTCTTT. Translated: CSVGDSLGRLNTEAFF. The full variable domain, its missing parts supplied by reference TRBV29-1 and TRBJ1-1, is SAVISQKPSRDICQRGTSLTIQCQVDSQVTMMFWYRQQPGQSLTLIATANQGSEATYESGFVIDKFPISRPNLTFSTLTVSNMSPEDSSIYLCSVGDSLGRLNTEAFFGQGTRLTVV.

This clone was detected once. V gene TRBV3-1 (or the pseudogene TRBV3-2) combines with J gene TRBJ1-2, with D possibly being TRBD1 (6 bases). The CDR3 has 14 amino acids. Trimming removed 0 bases from V and 8 bases from J, with 13 bases in between. CDR1 and CDR2 from the germline V gene are LGHDT and YNNKEL (reference sequence). The CDR3 reads CASSQDSTRGGYTF. For the CDR3, the DNA is TGTGCCAGCAGCCAAGATTCAACCAGGGGAGGCTACACCTTC.

The chain combines TRBV14 with TRBJ1-6; the match to TRBD1 covers 9 bases. CDR1 and CDR2 from the germline V gene are SGHDN and FVKESK. The CDR3 is made up of 15 amino acids. Trimming cost V 4 bases and J 10 bases; bases outside gene matches: 8. The CDR3 loop is CASSPLGTGMSPLHF. DNA for the CDR3: TGTGCCAGCAGCCCTTTAGGGACAGGGATGTCACCCCTCCACTTT. The variable domain in full, with the rest retrieved from reference TRBV14 and TRBJ1-6, is EAGVTQFPSHSVIEKGQTVTLRCDPISGHDNLYWYRRVMGKEIKFLLHFVKESKQDESGMPNNRFLAERTGGTYSTLKVQPAELEDSGVYFCASSPLGTGMSPLHFGNGTRLTVT.

This clone has just one count. The chain carries TRBV25-1 and TRBJ1-1, with D unresolved. Trimming removed 0 bases from V and 2 bases from J, with 7 bases in between. The CDR3 is made up of 14 amino acids. CDR1 and CDR2 from the germline V gene are MGHDK and SYGVNS. The CDR3 protein is CASSEYHRNTEAFF. CDR3 nucleotide sequence: TGTGCCAGCAGTGAATACCACAGAAACACTGAAGCTTTCTTT.

The V gene is TRBV27, the J gene TRBJ2-1; no reliable D call. The CDR3 runs 13 residues. Trimming shortened V by 4 bases and J by 2 bases, and 6 bases separated the two germline ends. The germline gives CDR1 MNHEY, CDR2 SMNVEV (reference sequence). The CDR3 region has the DNA TGTGCCAGCAGTTACCCTCCCTACAATGAGCAGTTCTTC. It encodes CASSYPPYNEQFF.

The chain links TRBV13 to TRBJ2-6; D is possibly TRBD2 (6 bases). The CDR3 contains 16 residues. Germline-derived CDR1 and CDR2 are PRHDT and FYEKMQ (reference sequence). V lost 7 bases to trimming and J lost 0 bases, with 13 bases between them. The CDR3 loop reads CASTVAEGSGANVLTF. The CDR3 DNA reads TGTGCCAGCACCGTGGCGGAGGGCTCTGGGGCCAACGTCCTGACTTTC.

The J gene is TRBJ1-2, the V gene TRBV7-2; a possible D gene is TRBD1 (6 bases). With 4 bases removed from V and 7 bases from J, the gap between germline ends came to 16 bases. Germline-derived CDR1 and CDR2 are SGHTA and FQGNSA. This CDR3 spans 14 amino acids. CDR3 protein: CASSSDRTRGGYTF. DNA for the CDR3: TGTGCCAGCAGCTCGGACAGAACACGGGGTGGCTACACCTTC.

Only one count was recorded for this clone. The chain combines TRBV7-2 with TRBJ2-3; D unclear. Per the germline V gene, CDR1 is SGHTA and CDR2 is FQGNSA. V lost 5 bases and J lost 1, with 7 bases in between. CDR3 length equals 13 residues. CDR3 region: CASSITGTDTQYF. CDR3 in DNA: TGTGCCAGCAGCATTACGGGCACAGATACGCAGTATTTT.

The V and J genes are TRBV4-1 and TRBJ2-2, with a possible D match to TRBD2 (5 bases). Germline CDR1 and CDR2: MGHRA and YSYEKL. Trimming stripped 4 bases from V and 4 bases from J, with 19 bases between. The CDR3 has 17 amino acids. Here the CDR3 reads CASSRLERTRITGELFF. DNA for the CDR3: TGCGCCAGCAGCCGGCTGGAGCGGACCCGCATCACCGGGGAGCTGTTTTTT.

The CDR3 DNA reads as TGTGCCAGCAGCTTGGTGTTGGGTAGTGATCAGTTCTTC. Translating it yields CASSLVLGSDQFF. J is TRBJ2-1 and V is TRBV7-3; D gene unclear. V dropped 3 bases and J dropped 13 bases, with 16 bases sitting between them. CDR3 size: 13 residues. Germline-derived CDR1 and CDR2 are SGHTA and FQGTGA.

The rearrangement links TRBV5-6 to TRBJ2-7, with 8 bases identical to TRBD1. Trimming at V came to 3 bases and at J to 7 bases, leaving 12 bases not matched to a gene. CDR1 and CDR2 (germline): SGHDT, YYEEEE. The CDR3 loop spans 15 amino acids. The CDR3 region has the DNA TGTGCCAGCAGCTCAAACCCGACAGGGGCGGGGGAGCAGTACGTC. It yields the protein CASSSNPTGAGEQYV.